Listed below are T cell receptor beta chains from one sample, sequenced in a study of CD8+CD57+ T cells in acquired aplastic anemia. TCRdb ran MiXCR on the reads and lists one entry per CDR3 protein. This sample has about 180,000 distinct CDR3 sequences, with 46% found just once. Material for sequencing was sorted CD4+, CD8+, or CD8+CD57+ T cells (not recorded which) from PBMCs. These receptors were obtained from a human donor in good health. CDR3s include the opening cysteine and the closing phenylalanine or tryptophan. Each record gives: J gene, clone size, V gene, D gene, CDR3 DNA, CDR3 protein. The D gene is left open where the match is weak. Clone size is not always given. Where it is, it says once, few, many or a class for expanded clones.

j_gene: TRBJ1-3; abundance: NA; v_gene: TRBV7-8; d_gene: NA; CDR3nt: TGTGCCAGCAGCGGGCAGCAGGGCAACACCATATATTTT; CDR3aa: CASSGQQGNTIYF
j_gene: TRBJ2-7; abundance: NA; v_gene: TRBV5-1; d_gene: NA; CDR3nt: TGCGCCAGCAGCTTGGCCGGTCAGGGAGTCCACGAGCTGTACTTC; CDR3aa: CASSLAGQGVHELYF
j_gene: TRBJ2-1; abundance: NA; v_gene: TRBV7-9; d_gene: NA; CDR3nt: TGTGCCAGCAGCTTGAAGGGTTACAATGAGCAGTTCTTC; CDR3aa: CASSLKGYNEQFF
j_gene: TRBJ1-1; abundance: NA; v_gene: TRBV13; d_gene: TRBD1; CDR3nt: TGTGCCAGCAGCGTGCAGGGGGCCTACACTGAAGCTTTCTTT; CDR3aa: CASSVQGAYTEAFF
j_gene: TRBJ1-2; abundance: NA; v_gene: TRBV7-2; d_gene: NA; CDR3nt: TGTGCCAGCAGCTTAGAAGTCCATGGCTACACCTTC; CDR3aa: CASSLEVHGYTF
j_gene: TRBJ2-1; abundance: NA; v_gene: TRBV6-2/TRBV6-3; d_gene: TRBD2; CDR3nt: TGTGCCAGCGGTAGCGGGAGGGCCGCCAATGAGCAGTTCTTC; CDR3aa: CASGSGRAANEQFF
j_gene: TRBJ1-5; abundance: once; v_gene: TRBV6-1; d_gene: NA; CDR3nt: TGTGCCAGCAGAGAAGGGGCAGGGTTACTTTATAGCAATCAGTCCCAGCATTTT; CDR3aa: CASREGAGLLYSNQSQHF
j_gene: TRBJ2-7; abundance: many; v_gene: TRBV5-1; d_gene: TRBD2; CDR3nt: TGCGCCAGCAGCCTTAGCGGGAGTAGCGACGAGCAGTACTTC; CDR3aa: CASSLSGSSDEQYF
j_gene: TRBJ2-2; abundance: many; v_gene: TRBV7-3; d_gene: TRBD2; CDR3nt: TGTGCCAGCAGCTTAACAAGAGCGGGAGGGCCCGGGGAGCTGTTTTTT; CDR3aa: CASSLTRAGGPGELFF
j_gene: TRBJ2-5; abundance: NA; v_gene: TRBV10-3; d_gene: TRBD1; CDR3nt: TGTGCCATCAGTGAGTCTAGGGGGACAGGGCCGAACCAAGAGGCCCAGTACTTC; CDR3aa: CAISESRGTGPNQEAQYF
j_gene: TRBJ1-1; abundance: NA; v_gene: TRBV5-5; d_gene: NA; CDR3nt: TGTGCCAGCAGCTGGGACAACCGGGGGACTGAAGCTTTCTTT; CDR3aa: CASSWDNRGTEAFF
j_gene: TRBJ2-7; abundance: many; v_gene: TRBV6-1; d_gene: TRBD1; CDR3nt: TGTGCCAGCAGCTTGACGACAGGGACCTACGAGCAGTACTTC; CDR3aa: CASSLTTGTYEQYF
j_gene: TRBJ1-1; abundance: NA; v_gene: TRBV19; d_gene: TRBD1; CDR3nt: TGTGCCAGTAGTCCTGGCGGGACAGGGGGCGCGGGTACTGAAGCTTTCTTT; CDR3aa: CASSPGGTGGAGTEAFF
j_gene: TRBJ2-7; abundance: NA; v_gene: TRBV5-1; d_gene: NA; CDR3nt: TGCGCCAGCAGCTTGGTTCCCCAGAGCTCCTACGAGCAGTACTTC; CDR3aa: CASSLVPQSSYEQYF
j_gene: TRBJ2-7; abundance: NA; v_gene: TRBV10-3; d_gene: TRBD2; CDR3nt: TGTGCCCTCGGGGCGGGGGGGTATCACGAGCAGTACTTC; CDR3aa: CALGAGGYHEQYF
j_gene: TRBJ2-5; abundance: NA; v_gene: TRBV10-3; d_gene: TRBD2; CDR3nt: TGTGCCATCAGTGAGCCGGGACTAGCGGGAGGGTACAACCAAGAGACCCAGTACTTC; CDR3aa: CAISEPGLAGGYNQETQYF
j_gene: TRBJ2-1; abundance: NA; v_gene: TRBV20-1; d_gene: TRBD1; CDR3nt: TGCAGTGCCCCCGGACAGGGCAACATAGGGAATGAGCAGTTCTTC; CDR3aa: CSAPGQGNIGNEQFF
j_gene: TRBJ2-6; abundance: few; v_gene: TRBV28; d_gene: TRBD1; CDR3nt: TGTGCCAGCAGGGTCCCGGGACAGGGATCTGGGGCCAACGTCCTGACTTTC; CDR3aa: CASRVPGQGSGANVLTF
j_gene: TRBJ1-1; abundance: NA; v_gene: TRBV2; d_gene: NA; CDR3nt: TGTGCCAGCACCATGAGTTACACTGAAGCTTTCTTT; CDR3aa: CASTMSYTEAFF
j_gene: TRBJ2-3; abundance: few; v_gene: TRBV20-1; d_gene: NA; CDR3nt: TGCAGTGTGGGCACAGATACGCAGTATTTT; CDR3aa: CSVGTDTQYF
j_gene: TRBJ2-7; abundance: NA; v_gene: TRBV6-1; d_gene: TRBD1; CDR3nt: TGTGCCAGCAGAGAAGAAGGGACAGGGGAAGACGACGAGCAGTACTTC; CDR3aa: CASREEGTGEDDEQYF
j_gene: TRBJ2-5; abundance: many; v_gene: TRBV30; d_gene: TRBD2; CDR3nt: TGTGCCTGGAAGCGGACTAGCGCGTACCAAGAGACCCAGTACTTC; CDR3aa: CAWKRTSAYQETQYF
j_gene: TRBJ1-5; abundance: many; v_gene: TRBV7-8; d_gene: NA; CDR3nt: TGTGCCAGCAGCTTAGTGGCGCCCTTCGGAGCTAGCAATCAGCCCCAGCATTTT; CDR3aa: CASSLVAPFGASNQPQHF
j_gene: TRBJ1-4; abundance: NA; v_gene: TRBV5-4; d_gene: NA; CDR3nt: TGTGCCAGCAGCTTGGCCGGGATAGGAGAAAAACTGTTTTTT; CDR3aa: CASSLAGIGEKLFF
j_gene: TRBJ2-3; abundance: many; v_gene: TRBV7-2; d_gene: TRBD2; CDR3nt: TGTGCCAGCAGCTTCGGGACTAGCGGGACCGGGAAGGGAGATACGCAGTATTTT; CDR3aa: CASSFGTSGTGKGDTQYF
j_gene: TRBJ1-6; abundance: NA; v_gene: TRBV10-2; d_gene: NA; CDR3nt: TGCGCCAGCCGAACAACAGCGAGTAATTCACCCCTCCACTTT; CDR3aa: CASRTTASNSPLHF
j_gene: TRBJ2-7; abundance: NA; v_gene: TRBV2; d_gene: NA; CDR3nt: TGTGCCAGCAGGGCGGACAGCAGCTCCTACGAGCAGTACTTC; CDR3aa: CASRADSSSYEQYF
j_gene: TRBJ2-5; abundance: NA; v_gene: TRBV7-9; d_gene: NA; CDR3nt: TGTGCCAGCAGCCTCGGCAGGGGACTCCAAGAGACCCAGTACTTC; CDR3aa: CASSLGRGLQETQYF
j_gene: TRBJ1-2; abundance: NA; v_gene: TRBV7-9; d_gene: NA; CDR3nt: TGTGCCAGCAGCCCTTACGAAGAGACCACTATGGGGTACACCTTC; CDR3aa: CASSPYEETTMGYTF
j_gene: TRBJ2-5; abundance: NA; v_gene: TRBV4-2; d_gene: NA; CDR3nt: TGTGCCAGCGGCCAAATAGCCGGTGGGGGCGAGGAGGAGACCCAGTACTTC; CDR3aa: CASGQIAGGGEEETQYF
j_gene: TRBJ2-7; abundance: NA; v_gene: TRBV15; d_gene: NA; CDR3nt: TGTGCCACCAGCGCGGTGTGGGGAGGCTACGAGCAGTACTTC; CDR3aa: CATSAVWGGYEQYF
j_gene: TRBJ1-5; abundance: many; v_gene: TRBV4-1; d_gene: TRBD1; CDR3nt: TGCGCCAGCAGCCAGACAGGGAATCAGCCCCAGCATTTT; CDR3aa: CASSQTGNQPQHF
j_gene: TRBJ2-1; abundance: many; v_gene: TRBV7-3; d_gene: NA; CDR3nt: TGTGCCAGCAGCTTAAAGGGGGAGACAGGGAGGAGTAATGAGCAGTTCTTC; CDR3aa: CASSLKGETGRSNEQFF
j_gene: TRBJ2-5; abundance: few; v_gene: TRBV2; d_gene: NA; CDR3nt: TGTGCCAGCAGCCCGGGGCGGTCGTTTCAAGAGACCCAGTACTTC; CDR3aa: CASSPGRSFQETQYF
j_gene: TRBJ1-1; abundance: NA; v_gene: TRBV6-1; d_gene: TRBD1; CDR3nt: TGTGCCAGCACCTACTGGAAACAGGGGAGGTACACTGAAGCTTTCTTT; CDR3aa: CASTYWKQGRYTEAFF
j_gene: TRBJ2-1; abundance: many; v_gene: TRBV12-3/TRBV12-4; d_gene: NA; CDR3nt: TGTGCCAGCAGCCCCCGGGATGAGCAGTTCTTC; CDR3aa: CASSPRDEQFF
j_gene: TRBJ1-5; abundance: many; v_gene: TRBV20-1; d_gene: TRBD1; CDR3nt: TGCAGTGCTAGGGGCGAACGACAGGGGGGATTGCGCAATCAGCCCCAGCATTTT; CDR3aa: CSARGERQGGLRNQPQHF
j_gene: TRBJ1-1; abundance: NA; v_gene: TRBV25-1; d_gene: TRBD1; CDR3nt: TGTGCCAGCAGTGCGACCCGGGACAGGGGGTATACTGAAGCTTTCTTT; CDR3aa: CASSATRDRGYTEAFF
j_gene: TRBJ2-7; abundance: NA; v_gene: TRBV9; d_gene: TRBD1; CDR3nt: TGTGCCAGCAGCGCCGGGACAGACTACGAGCAGTACTTC; CDR3aa: CASSAGTDYEQYF
j_gene: TRBJ1-2; abundance: many; v_gene: TRBV20-1; d_gene: TRBD1; CDR3nt: TGCAGTGCTCGTACCGTAGGGACAGGCAGTTATGGCTACACCTTC; CDR3aa: CSARTVGTGSYGYTF
j_gene: TRBJ2-3; abundance: many; v_gene: TRBV11-1; d_gene: NA; CDR3nt: TGTGCCAGCAGCTCCGGACTTCTCCGGAATTTACCCACAGATACGCAGTATTTT; CDR3aa: CASSSGLLRNLPTDTQYF
j_gene: TRBJ2-7; abundance: NA; v_gene: TRBV11-1; d_gene: TRBD2; CDR3nt: TGTGCCAGCAGCCCACAAGCGGGAGGGCACTCCTACGAGCAGTACTTC; CDR3aa: CASSPQAGGHSYEQYF
j_gene: TRBJ1-6; abundance: many; v_gene: TRBV2; d_gene: NA; CDR3nt: TGTGCCAGCAGTGATCCGGGTCGGAGCTCCTATAATTCACCCCTCCACTTT; CDR3aa: CASSDPGRSSYNSPLHF
j_gene: TRBJ1-2; abundance: NA; v_gene: TRBV19; d_gene: NA; CDR3nt: TGTGCCAGTAGTATATCTCCCGTAAGCTATGGCTACACCTTC; CDR3aa: CASSISPVSYGYTF
j_gene: TRBJ2-3; abundance: few; v_gene: TRBV28; d_gene: NA; CDR3nt: TGTGCCAGCAGTTTTCGGGATTTCACAGATACGCAGTATTTT; CDR3aa: CASSFRDFTDTQYF
j_gene: TRBJ1-2; abundance: NA; v_gene: TRBV2; d_gene: NA; CDR3nt: TGTGCCAGCCGAGGAGGGAACTATGGCTACACCTTC; CDR3aa: CASRGGNYGYTF
j_gene: TRBJ2-5; abundance: NA; v_gene: TRBV20-1; d_gene: NA; CDR3nt: TGCAGTGCTAAGGGGGAGACCCAGTACTTC; CDR3aa: CSAKGETQYF